This TCR beta chain was identified in a study of post-analysis software for immune sequencing data. Study-wide background: Included among the disease courses, which were recorded for the cohort, were relapsing-remitting, secondary progressive and progressive-relapsing multiple sclerosis. General observations from the study: Relative to controls, patients had a few TRBV segments at higher frequency, with TRBV5-6, TRBV5-1 and TRBV20-1 among these.

On this clonotype: Its target is unknown.

The CDR3 is 16 amino acids. Trimming took off 5 bases at V and 2 bases at J, with 16 bases between the two ends. Tagging with unique molecular identifiers was a feature of the TCR beta cDNA libraries. TCRdb reprocessed the PCR reads via MiXCR and lists one record per CDR3 protein. The table has approximately 730,000 distinct CDR3 sequences, about 43% seen once. This clonotype was sampled from a girl aged 5 to 17 with multiple sclerosis. The J gene is TRBJ1-5, the V gene TRBV12-3 or TRBV12-4; tentative D call: TRBD1 (6 bases). Material: blood. In DNA form, the CDR3 reads TGTGCCAGCAGTCTCCAGGGGCTTTCGGGCAATCAGCCCCAGCATTTT. This gives the protein CASSLQGLSGNQPQHF.